This TCR beta chain comes out of a study of T-cell memory formation after mild COVID-19 (dated by TCRdb to the early 2020s). As for the study more broadly: TCR sequence clusters from the two donors were largely donor specific. Longitudinal TCRalpha and TCRbeta repertoire sequencing tracked T-cell clones expanding and contracting after mild COVID-19 in two donors. Two young, previously healthy adult volunteers, one female and one male, were included in the cohort.

Ficoll-Paque density gradient centrifugation was the method used to isolate PBMCs. This clonotype was observed a few times. This clone's antigen is unknown. The record has no base qualities; no much larger clone is one base away. The germline V gene encodes CDR1 MNHEY and CDR2 SVGAGI. Including the terminal cysteine and phenylalanine, the CDR3 comprises 13 residues. CDR3 DNA is the only sequence kept; it has 39 bases, read in frame from the first base. V and J lose 6 bases and 8 bases, and a span of 14 bases separates them. The sequencing machine was an Illumina NovaSeq 6000. Using 5'RACE with constant-segment primers, TCRalpha and TCRbeta cDNA libraries were constructed, with sample barcodes and unique molecular identifiers added in the process. RNA was extracted from every sample with Trizol reagent. Libraries were amplified in two PCR steps, with a second sample barcode and Illumina TruSeq adapters added in the second step. The libraries were sequenced on an Illumina NovaSeq using 2 x 150 bp paired-end reads. The authors' pipeline ran thus. Demultiplexing of reads and collapsing into UMI-guided consensus sequences were performed with migec v1.2.7. With mixcr v2.1.11, UMI consensuses were aligned to TRA and TRB V and J templates and assembled into clonotypes. Clonotypes were classified as expanded or contracted when called significant by both edgeR and NoisET, with noise models trained on biological replicates. For edgeR calls, the cutoffs were a false discovery rate-adjusted p below 0.01 and a log2 fold-change threshold of 1. PCA with hierarchical clustering of max-normalized trajectories of the 1000 most abundant clonotypes was used as exploratory dynamics analysis. The CD4 or CD8 phenotype of responding clones was assigned using the separately sequenced CD4+ and CD8+ repertoires. TCRdb's own reprocessing of the public reads used fastp at Q25 and MiXCR and kept productive beta chains. Every CDR3 protein is listed once, alongside the most common genes and DNA of its rows. For this entry, the V and J calls and clone size follow TCRdb and not the study's own pipeline. This sample gives 100,000 to 150,000 distinct CDR3 sequences in total; 16% of them show up just once. Of the sample, about 15% is held by the ten largest clones.

Here is what the overall study found, with its caveats: The study covered only a couple of mild cases, and larger cohorts including severe cases with pre-infection samples were considered necessary. Some responding clones were detected in pre-infection memory, suggesting pre-existing cross-reactive memory T cells joined the SARS-CoV-2 response. Whether the second-wave clones peaking on day 37 were SARS-CoV-2 specific was not confirmed. Clones that contracted from day 15 to 85 showed balanced CD4/CD8 phenotypes, whereas a second wave of clones that expanded from day 15 to 37 leaned towards CD4+. Contracting CD4+ clones were found mainly in CM and EM memory subsets, while CD8+ clones were enriched in EMRA.

The TCR was taken from an adult woman who had mild COVID-19 (a few samples of this study predate the infection). The sample titles of this study are shuffled in the database, so cell type and time point are left out; the donor was told from shared clones. The chain employs TRBV6-5 and TRBJ2-1; no confident D gene assignment can be made. Specimen: PBMCs or a T cell subset sorted from them (not recorded which). Read as DNA, the sequence is TGTGCCAGCAGCCTCAACCTGTGGGATGAGCAGTTCTTC. This gives the protein CASSLNLWDEQFF.